A single TCR beta chain is shown here with its context. Its antigen remains unknown. Repertoires were generated with immunoSEQ multiplex PCR, while TCRdb's copy carries only in-frame clones and drops some. This repertoire shows roughly 1 million clones, 65% to 80% found once; its top ten account for roughly 1.4%. These data come from a study of shared clonotypes between healthy human individuals. The study's findings and limits: Investigators expected sequencing depth to affect clonotype sharing among donors.

Germline loops: CDR1 SGHVS, CDR2 FNYEAQ. Trimming removed 5 bases from V and 2 bases from J, with 17 bases in between. The CDR3 has 16 residues. From CD4+ cells came CD45RA+ naive and CD45RA-negative memory subsets. Sample: memory CD4+ T cells sorted from blood. Subset denoted: CD45RA-negative fraction. The chain is built from TRBV7-6 and TRBJ2-3; D not certain. This sequence originates from a man aged 18 to 30 in good health. The CDR3 loop is CASSLSGSLTTDTQYF. The CDR3 bases are TGTGCCAGCAGCCTGTCGGGCAGTCTCACCACAGATACGCAGTATTTT.